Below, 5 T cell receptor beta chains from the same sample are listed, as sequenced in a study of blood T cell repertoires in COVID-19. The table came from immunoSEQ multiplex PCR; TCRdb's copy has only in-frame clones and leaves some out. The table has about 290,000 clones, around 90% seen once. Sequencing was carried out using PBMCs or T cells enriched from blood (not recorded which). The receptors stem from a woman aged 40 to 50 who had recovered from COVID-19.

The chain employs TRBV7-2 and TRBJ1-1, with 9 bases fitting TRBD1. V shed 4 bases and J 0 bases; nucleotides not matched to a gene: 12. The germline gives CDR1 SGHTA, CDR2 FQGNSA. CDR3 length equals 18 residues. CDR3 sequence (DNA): TGTGCCAGCAGCTCAGGGACAGGGACTCGTTACATGAACACTGAAGCTTTCTTT. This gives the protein CASSSGTGTRYMNTEAFF.

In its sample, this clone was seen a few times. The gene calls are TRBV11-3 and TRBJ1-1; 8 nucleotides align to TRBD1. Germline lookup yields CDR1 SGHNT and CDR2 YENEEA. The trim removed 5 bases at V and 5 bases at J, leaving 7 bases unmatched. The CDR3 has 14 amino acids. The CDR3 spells CASSTTGDGTEAFF. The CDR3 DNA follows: TGTGCCAGCAGCACGACAGGGGATGGAACTGAAGCTTTCTTT.

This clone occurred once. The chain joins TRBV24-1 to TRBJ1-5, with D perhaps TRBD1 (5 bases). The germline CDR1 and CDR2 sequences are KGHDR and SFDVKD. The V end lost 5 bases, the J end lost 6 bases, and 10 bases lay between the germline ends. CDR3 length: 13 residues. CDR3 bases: TGTGCCACCAGTGGACAGCCAGGTCAGCCCCAGCATTTT. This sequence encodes CATSGQPGQPQHF.

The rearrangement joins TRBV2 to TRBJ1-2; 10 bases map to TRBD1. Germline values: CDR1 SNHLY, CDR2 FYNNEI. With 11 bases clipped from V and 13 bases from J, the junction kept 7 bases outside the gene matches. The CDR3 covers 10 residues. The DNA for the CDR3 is TGTGCCGTCGGACAGGGGGGATTCACCTTC. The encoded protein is CAVGQGGFTF.

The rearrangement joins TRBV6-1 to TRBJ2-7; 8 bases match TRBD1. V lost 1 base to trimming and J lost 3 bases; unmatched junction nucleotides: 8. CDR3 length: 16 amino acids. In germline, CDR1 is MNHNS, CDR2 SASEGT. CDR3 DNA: TGTGCCAGCAGTGAAGTTTGGGACAGGAGAGACTACGAGCAGTACTTC. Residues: CASSEVWDRRDYEQYF.